The clone carrying this TCR beta chain has only a few counts. TCRdb redid the calling of the reads with MiXCR, one entry per CDR3 protein. This sample has around 330,000 distinct CDR3 sequences; about a sixth occur once, and the top ten carry 12%. The data stem from a study of T cell repertoires in cytomegalovirus infection. At the level of the study: In public TCR beta signatures, there were indications of both CMV infection and matching HLA type.

CDR3 size: 18 residues. J gave up 6 bases and V 0 bases, and 16 bases lay outside the gene matches. CDR1 and CDR2 from the germline V gene are SGHNT and YYREEE (reference sequence). The sequence was obtained from a human donor in good health (CMV status not recorded). Some clones in this sample may be carry-over from other donors' samples. The chain joins TRBV5-4 to TRBJ1-2; 8 bases map to TRBD1. Sequenced sample: PBMCs. The CDR3 spells CASSLERQGWVLPHGYTF. The CDR3 DNA is TGTGCCAGCAGCTTGGAAAGACAGGGGTGGGTTCTTCCGCATGGCTACACCTTC. Full variable domain (remainder filled in from reference TRBV5-4 and TRBJ1-2): ETGVTQSPTHLIKTRGQQVTLRCSSQSGHNTVSWYQQALGQGPQFIFQYYREEENGRGNFPPRFSGLQFPNYSSELNVNALELDDSALYLCASSLERQGWVLPHGYTFGSGTRLTVV.